This TCR beta chain stems from a study of T cells after yellow fever vaccination. Overall study: Preparation used SMART-Seq v4 Ultra Low Input for the low-cell-number fractions.

Trimming took off 8 bases at V and 2 bases at J, with 26 bases between the two ends. This CDR3 is 18 amino acids long. In germline, CDR1 is SNHLY, CDR2 FYNNEI. A process of 5'RACE template switching, which added a universal primer site and UMIs, was used to make TCR cDNA. TCRdb fed the 5' RACE reads into MiXCR, producing one record per CDR3 protein. Of 620,000 or so distinct CDR3 sequences in the sample, approximately 13% were seen once. This sequence was found in a man between 25 and 39 years old who received the YFV17D yellow fever vaccine. The J gene is TRBJ2-3, the V gene TRBV2; D could derive from TRBD1 or TRBD2 (6 bases each). The sample was PBMCs, taken on the day of the yellow fever booster vaccination. CDR3 DNA: TGTGCCAGCTGTTTAGGAGGGGGTTGGGGGAGGTACACAGATACGCAGTATTTT. This sequence encodes CASCLGGGWGRYTDTQYF.